These 21 T cell receptor beta chains were all obtained from the same sample, sequenced in a study of Graves' ophthalmopathy and Graves' hyperthyroidism. Amplification of TCR beta CDR3 regions used RNA transcripts. Investigators did first-round RT-PCR with HTBI primers, then second-round multiplex PCR. TCRdb reprocessed the multiplex PCR reads with MiXCR, giving one entry per CDR3 protein. This sample has about 230,000 distinct CDR3 sequences, with around 45% found just once. The sample comprised peripheral blood. The receptors were sampled from an adult man with Graves' ophthalmopathy.

V and J are TRBV10-3 and TRBJ1-1, with 7 positions matching TRBD1. This CDR3 has 14 residues. V lost 6 bases and J lost 4; bases outside the gene matches: 8. Germline CDR1 and CDR2: ENHRY and SYGVKD. CDR3 DNA: TGTGCCATCAGCCGACAGGGTAGTAGCACTGAAGCTTTCTTT. This codes for CAISRQGSSTEAFF.

The V gene is TRBV4-1, the J gene TRBJ1-1; 9 nucleotides agree with TRBD1. Germline V CDR1 and CDR2: MGHRA, YSYEKL. J lost 0 bases, V lost 1 base, and 3 bases had no gene match. The length of the CDR3 is 16 residues. The CDR3 loop is CASSQVRTGVNTEAFF. The CDR3 nucleotides read TGCGCCAGCAGCCAAGTAAGGACAGGGGTGAACACTGAAGCTTTCTTT.

V is TRBV12-5 and J is TRBJ2-7; possible D gene TRBD1, 5 bases. Germline loops: CDR1 LGHNT, CDR2 FRNRAP. The ends were cut back, 5 bases at V and 5 bases at J, with 10 bases in the middle. The CDR3 spans 12 residues. The DNA of the CDR3 is TGTGCTAGTGGTGCCAGGGTGCACGAGCAGTACTTC. This translates into CASGARVHEQYF.

The chain's CDR3 is CSARRTGWNTEAFF. In DNA, the CDR3 is TGCAGTGCTAGACGAACAGGGTGGAACACTGAAGCTTTCTTT. The gene calls are TRBV20-1 and TRBJ1-1; possible D gene TRBD1, 6 bases. The V and J ends lost 2 bases and 1 base respectively, with 11 bases between them. This CDR3 has 14 amino acids. CDR1 is DFQATT, CDR2 SNEGSKA, per germline (reference sequence).

This clonotype has a count of ten or more. The rearrangement joins TRBV5-5 to TRBJ1-1, with TRBD1 matching 7 bases. V was clipped by 6 bases and J by 4 bases; unmatched bases: 9. The CDR3 length is 14 residues. Looked up from germline, CDR1 is SGHKS and CDR2 is YYEKEE (reference sequence). CDR3 in amino acids: CASNTGTASTEAFF. CDR3 nucleotides: TGTGCCAGCAACACAGGGACAGCCAGCACTGAAGCTTTCTTT.

About this clonotype itself: The junction departs from germline at one end; a sequencing error may be responsible. The chain links TRBV10-3 to TRBJ2-7; weak D call: TRBD1 (6 bases). The V gene's germline CDR1 is ENHRY and CDR2 SYGVKD. The CDR3 runs 14 residues. The CDR3 protein is CASSLSRGIYEQYF. The CDR3 nucleotides read TGTGCCAGCAGTTTATCAAGGGGGATCTACGAGCAGTACTTC.

At least ten counts were recorded for this clonotype. The chain employs TRBV2 and TRBJ1-4, with TRBD1 as a possible D gene (6 bases). Trimming pared 7 bases from V and 3 bases from J, leaving 12 bases between. The CDR3 has 14 residues. Germline V gene sequence: CDR1 SNHLY, CDR2 FYNNEI. DNA of the CDR3: TGTGCCAGCACCGACAGGATTGCTAATGAAAAACTGTTTTTT. Protein: CASTDRIANEKLFF.

There are a few counts of this clonotype. The chain links TRBV19 to TRBJ1-1, with no clear D. Germline loops: CDR1 LNHDA, CDR2 SQIVND (reference sequence). The CDR3 extends over 15 amino acids. V was trimmed by 1 base and J by 1 base, leaving 10 bases between them. CDR3 bases: TGTGCCAGTAGTATAGGTCGGACCAAGAACACTGAAGCTTTCTTT. Amino acids: CASSIGRTKNTEAFF. The variable domain in full, completed from reference TRBV19 and TRBJ1-1, reads DGGITQSPKYLFRKEGQNVTLSCEQNLNHDAMYWYRQDPGQGLRLIYYSQIVNDFQKGDIAEGYSVSREKKESFPLTVTSAQKNPTAFYLCASSIGRTKNTEAFFGQGTRLTVV.

The chain is built from TRBV20-1 and TRBJ1-5; 8 bases are shared with TRBD1. Germline V CDR1 and CDR2: DFQATT, SNEGSKA (reference sequence). CDR3 size: 14 residues. The V and J ends lost 5 bases and 1 base, in that order; junction bases with no gene match: 4. The CDR3 here is CSAGYRGSNQPQHF. The DNA of the CDR3 is TGCAGTGCTGGTTACAGGGGGAGCAATCAGCCCCAGCATTTT.

The chain's CDR3 is CSASEVITGGIETQYF. The CDR3 nucleotides are TGCAGTGCTAGTGAGGTGATCACCGGGGGCATAGAGACCCAGTACTTC. The J gene is TRBJ2-5, the V gene TRBV20-1; possibly TRBD1 or TRBD2 for D (6 bases each). V was trimmed by 3 bases and J by 4 bases, leaving 21 bases between them. The germline gives CDR1 DFQATT, CDR2 SNEGSKA (reference sequence). There are 16 residues in the CDR3.

This clonotype was picked up a small number of times. This chain connects TRBV20-1 to TRBJ2-7; 8 positions agree with TRBD1. Germline V gene lookup returns CDR1 DFQATT and CDR2 SNEGSKA (reference sequence). The CDR3 contains 11 residues. Losses at the gene ends were 4 bases for V and 7 bases for J; bases not matched to a gene: 3. The CDR3: CSATGGLEQYF. CDR3 coding DNA: TGCAGTGCTACAGGGGGCCTGGAGCAGTACTTC.

In its sample, this clonotype was seen many times. J is TRBJ1-2 and V is TRBV5-8; TRBD1 agrees at 10 bases. Looked up from germline, CDR1 is SGHTS and CDR2 is YDEGEE. Trimming at V came to 0 bases and at J to 7 bases, leaving 3 bases not matched to a gene. The CDR3 covers 14 residues. The CDR3 DNA reads as TGTGCCAGCAGCTTGGGACAGGGGGCTTTTGGCTACACCTTC. Encoded protein: CASSLGQGAFGYTF.

As to this clonotype: A read error may explain this, as a much larger clone is one base away. CDR3 nucleotides: TGTGTCAGCAGTGCGGGACAGGGGGGTTCACCCCTCCACTTT. Translated, it gives CVSSAGQGGSPLHF. The chain uses TRBV6-4 and TRBJ1-6, with TRBD1 identical over 11 bases. CDR3 length: 14 residues. CDR1 and CDR2 (germline): MRHNA, SNTAGT.

This clonotype was seen more than once but under ten times. The chain has TRBV29-1 and TRBJ1-2, with D perhaps matching TRBD1 (6 bases). CDR1 is SQVTM and CDR2 is ANQGSEA in the germline V gene. The CDR3 covers 13 residues. V lost 5 bases to trimming and J lost 3 bases, with 13 bases between them. The CDR3 sequence is CSVWGGAHYGYTF. The CDR3 coding sequence is TGCAGCGTTTGGGGGGGCGCTCACTATGGCTACACCTTC.

The sample holds many counts of this clonotype. The chain couples TRBV12-3 or TRBV12-4 to TRBJ1-2; the D is unclear. This CDR3 spans 11 amino acids. Trimming stripped 5 bases from V and 1 base from J, with 2 bases between. The chain's CDR3 is CASSRNYGYTF. CDR3 sequence (DNA): TGTGCCAGCAGTCGTAACTATGGCTACACCTTC.

The chain combines TRBV6-5 with TRBJ1-1; 8 nucleotides agree with TRBD1. Germline CDR1 and CDR2: MNHEY and SVGAGI. Trimming at V came to 4 bases and at J to 0 bases, leaving 4 bases not matched to a gene. This CDR3 is built from 15 residues. The CDR3 DNA is TGTGCCAGCAGTTGGACAGGGTCCATGAACACTGAAGCTTTCTTT. Translated, it gives CASSWTGSMNTEAFF.

This CDR3 reads CASKISGSYDEQYF. CDR3 DNA: TGTGCCAGCAAGATTAGCGGGAGTTACGACGAGCAGTACTTC. V usage is TRBV12-3 or TRBV12-4 and J usage is TRBJ2-7; 9 nucleotides agree with TRBD2. The CDR3 has 14 amino acids. V lost 7 bases and J lost 5; bases outside the gene matches: 9.

The chain carries TRBV7-2 and TRBJ2-7; D may be TRBD1 or TRBD2 (6 bases each). V was trimmed by 2 bases and J by 7 bases, leaving 9 bases between them. The CDR3 loop spans 12 amino acids. CDR1 SGHTA and CDR2 FQGNSA come from the germline V gene. As DNA, the CDR3 is TGTGCCAGCAGCTTACAGGGGACTGAGCAGTACTTC. Protein product: CASSLQGTEQYF.

This clonotype was seen repeatedly, ten times or more. The rearrangement uses TRBV29-1 and TRBJ2-5, with D hard to call. V was trimmed by 4 bases and J by 0 bases, leaving 15 bases between them. CDR1 is SQVTM and CDR2 is ANQGSEA in the germline V gene. This CDR3 has 15 amino acids. As DNA, the CDR3 is TGCAGCGTTGCGGCAGGCCAGCATTACCAAGAGACCCAGTACTTC. Translation gives CSVAAGQHYQETQYF.

There are a few counts of this clonotype. The chain carries TRBV9 and TRBJ2-7; 10 bases map to TRBD2. V was pared by 3 bases and J by 5 bases, with 11 bases of the junction left unmatched. This CDR3 is 16 amino acids long. The germline CDR1 and CDR2 sequences are SGDLS and YYNGEE. The CDR3 DNA sequence: TGTGCCAGCAGCGAGGGCGGGGGACTAGCGCTGAACGAGCAGTACTTC. Protein: CASSEGGGLALNEQYF.

This clonotype has more than one count but fewer than ten. The chain has TRBV19 and TRBJ1-5; D may be TRBD1 (5 bases). The V and J ends lost 5 bases and 4 bases respectively, with 12 bases between them. The germline CDR1 and CDR2 sequences are LNHDA and SQIVND (reference sequence). The CDR3 contains 14 residues. CDR3 coding DNA: TGTGCCAGTAGTTTGGGACGGGTTAATCAGCCCCAGCATTTT. It specifies CASSLGRVNQPQHF.